The 15 T cell receptor beta chains listed next were all sequenced from one sample in a study of monozygotic twins with cystic fibrosis. Measured with immunoSEQ multiplex PCR; TCRdb has only the in-frame clones, and not every one. Counted here are 13,000 to 15,000 clones, roughly 98% occurring once; the ten biggest clones make up roughly 0.41%. Sequencing was performed on blood. All receptors derive from a girl aged 2 to 10 with cystic fibrosis.

This chain connects TRBV5-1 to TRBJ1-3; no firm D call. CDR1 and CDR2 (germline): SGHRS, YFSETQ. The CDR3 covers 17 residues. The V end lost 0 bases, the J end lost 1 base, and 14 bases lay between the germline ends. The CDR3 here is CASSLGVSLTSGNTIYF. The DNA of the CDR3 is TGCGCCAGCAGCTTGGGGGTCTCCCTTACATCTGGAAACACCATATATTTT.

The chain combines TRBV2 with TRBJ2-2; 9 nucleotides line up with TRBD2. Losses at the gene ends were 4 bases for V and 7 bases for J; bases not matched to a gene: 10. In germline, CDR1 is SNHLY, CDR2 FYNNEI. This CDR3 is built from 16 residues. The CDR3 loop is CASSGWGSGSFGELFF. CDR3 sequence (DNA): TGTGCCAGCAGTGGGTGGGGTAGCGGGAGCTTCGGGGAGCTGTTTTTT.

The chain is built from TRBV11-2 and TRBJ1-5; D not resolved. The CDR3 loop spans 17 amino acids. Germline assignment: CDR1 SGHAT and CDR2 FQNNGV. Trimming removed 1 base at V and 0 bases at J, with 13 bases between. Written as DNA, the CDR3 is TGTGCCAGCAGCTTAGGGAGCGCGGGGTATAGCAATCAGCCCCAGCATTTT. Protein product: CASSLGSAGYSNQPQHF.

This chain links TRBV28 with TRBJ1-1; D gene uncertain. The V and J ends lost 4 bases and 11 bases respectively, with 14 bases between them. Germline V CDR1 and CDR2: MDHEN, SYDVKM. The CDR3 contains 12 residues. In DNA form, the CDR3 reads TGTGCCAGCAGTTCATACTCCTGGACGGCTTTCTTT. It specifies CASSSYSWTAFF. Supplemented by reference TRBV28 and TRBJ1-1, the full variable domain reads DVKVTQSSRYLVKRTGEKVFLECVQDMDHENMFWYRQDPGLGLRLIYFSYDVKMKEKGDIPEGYSVSREKKERFSLILESASTNQTSMYLCASSSYSWTAFFGQGTRLTVV.

The chain uses TRBV11-3 and TRBJ1-1; perhaps TRBD1 as D (5 bases). Per the germline V gene, CDR1 is SGHNT and CDR2 is YENEEA. The V and J ends lost 4 bases and 0 bases respectively, with 9 bases between them. CDR3 length: 14 residues. The DNA of the CDR3 is TGTGCCAGCAGCTCTGGGGGAGTGAACACTGAAGCTTTCTTT. Protein product: CASSSGGVNTEAFF. Variable domain in full (rest from reference TRBV11-3 and TRBJ1-1): EAGVVQSPRYKIIEKKQPVAFWCNPISGHNTLYWYLQNLGQGPELLIRYENEEAVDDSQLPKDRFSAERLKGVDSTLKIQPAELGDSAVYLCASSSGGVNTEAFFGQGTRLTVV.

This clone was counted a single time. The chain links TRBV5-4 to TRBJ2-7; possible D gene TRBD1, 6 bases. The ends were cut back, 0 bases at V and 3 bases at J, with 10 bases in the middle. The CDR3 has 14 amino acids. Germline V gene data show CDR1 as SGHNT and CDR2 as YYREEE (reference sequence). CDR3 DNA: TGTGCCAGCAGCTTGGAGAACAGGGACTACGAGCAGTACTTC. Translation: CASSLENRDYEQYF. The whole variable domain, filled in from reference TRBV5-4 and TRBJ2-7, reads ETGVTQSPTHLIKTRGQQVTLRCSSQSGHNTVSWYQQALGQGPQFIFQYYREEENGRGNFPPRFSGLQFPNYSSELNVNALELDDSALYLCASSLENRDYEQYFGPGTRLTVT.

The chain carries TRBV2 and TRBJ2-4, with 9 positions matching TRBD1. V lost 5 bases, J lost 3 bases, and 11 bases stayed unmatched. The CDR3 is 17 residues long. Germline V CDR1 and CDR2: SNHLY, FYNNEI. CDR3 region: CASSPFTGGRGKNIQYF. DNA of the CDR3: TGTGCCAGCAGTCCATTTACAGGGGGCCGAGGCAAAAACATTCAGTACTTC.

The genes are TRBV30 and TRBJ1-6; D gene unclear. CDR3 length: 15 residues. Germline V gives CDR1 GTSNPN, CDR2 SVGIG (reference sequence). The V and J ends lost 0 bases and 5 bases respectively, with 11 bases between them. CDR3 sequence reads: CAWSVRRPDNSPLHF. CDR3 bases: TGTGCCTGGAGTGTGAGGCGACCTGATAATTCACCCCTCCACTTT. The full variable domain, with the rest looked up from reference TRBV30 and TRBJ1-6, is SQTIHQWPATLVQPVGSPLSLECTVEGTSNPNLYWYRQAAGRGLQLLFYSVGIGQISSEVPQNLSASRPQDRQFILSSKKLLLSDSGFYLCAWSVRRPDNSPLHFGNGTRLTVT.

The rearrangement uses TRBV14 and TRBJ2-5, with 8 bases fitting TRBD2. The CDR3 spans 17 residues. Germline V gives CDR1 SGHDN, CDR2 FVKESK. Losses at the gene ends were 4 bases for V and 5 bases for J; bases not matched to a gene: 15. The CDR3 loop reads CASSPISPGLVAETQYF. The CDR3 DNA sequence: TGTGCCAGCAGCCCTATATCCCCGGGACTAGTAGCGGAGACCCAGTACTTC.

The chain employs TRBV5-1 and TRBJ2-2; TRBD2 might be the D (6 bases). Trimming removed 1 base at V and 4 bases at J, with 11 bases between. The CDR3 consists of 15 residues. CDR1 is SGHRS, CDR2 YFSETQ, per germline. CDR3 region: CASSLTSSGTGELFF. The CDR3, as DNA: TGCGCCAGCAGCTTGACTAGCTCGGGCACCGGGGAGCTGTTTTTT. The full variable domain, its missing parts supplied by reference TRBV5-1 and TRBJ2-2, is KAGVTQTPRYLIKTRGQQVTLSCSPISGHRSVSWYQQTPGQGLQFLFEYFSETQRNKGNFPGRFSGRQFSNSRSEMNVSTLELGDSALYLCASSLTSSGTGELFFGEGSRLTVL.

This chain joins TRBV9 and TRBJ2-2, with D unresolved. Trimming took 1 base from V and 7 from J, leaving 5 bases between them. CDR1 SGDLS and CDR2 YYNGEE come from the germline V gene. This CDR3 has 12 amino acids. The CDR3 loop reads CASSVLFGELFF. The DNA for the CDR3 is TGTGCCAGCAGCGTACTGTTCGGGGAGCTGTTTTTT. Supplemented by reference TRBV9 and TRBJ2-2, the full variable domain reads DSGVTQTPKHLITATGQRVTLRCSPRSGDLSVYWYQQSLDQGLQFLIQYYNGEERAKGNILERFSAQQFPDLHSELNLSSLELGDSALYFCASSVLFGELFFGEGSRLTVL.

The chain couples TRBV2 to TRBJ2-3; D may be TRBD1 (5 bases). Germline lookup yields CDR1 SNHLY and CDR2 FYNNEI. V lost 7 bases and J lost 2, with 7 bases in between. The CDR3 extends over 12 amino acids. The CDR3 reads CASKDTTDTQYF. The CDR3 nucleotides read TGTGCCAGCAAGGACACCACAGATACGCAGTATTTT. The whole variable domain, remainder taken from reference TRBV2 and TRBJ2-3, is EPEVTQTPSHQVTQMGQEVILRCVPISNHLYFYWYRQILGQKVEFLVSFYNNEISEKSEIFDDQFSVERPDGSNFTLKIRSTKLEDSAMYFCASKDTTDTQYFGPGTRLTVL.

The J gene is TRBJ1-3, the V gene TRBV7-2, with D perhaps TRBD1 (6 bases). V was trimmed by 5 bases and J by 3 bases, leaving 8 bases between them. Germline lookup yields CDR1 SGHTA and CDR2 FQGNSA. The CDR3 covers 13 residues. The CDR3 loop reads CASSRDIGNTIYF. The CDR3 DNA reads TGTGCCAGCAGCAGGGACATTGGAAACACCATATATTTT.

This chain connects TRBV20-1 to TRBJ2-3; TRBD2 is a possible D gene (5 bases). CDR1 DFQATT and CDR2 SNEGSKA come from the germline V gene (reference sequence). The CDR3 is 10 amino acids. The V end was cut by 7 bases, the J end by 6 bases, with 8 bases between. As DNA, the CDR3 is TGCAGTGTTCAGCGGGATACGCAGTATTTT. Protein: CSVQRDTQYF.

In this sample, this clone turned up once. The V call is TRBV6-5, the J call TRBJ1-3; the D is unclear. CDR3 length equals 13 residues. Trimming shortened V by 6 bases and J by 5 bases, and 11 bases separated the two germline ends. CDR1 is MNHEY and CDR2 is SVGAGI in the germline V gene. The CDR3, as DNA: TGTGCCAGCAGCTCGATGGACCGAAACACCATATATTTT. Protein sequence: CASSSMDRNTIYF.